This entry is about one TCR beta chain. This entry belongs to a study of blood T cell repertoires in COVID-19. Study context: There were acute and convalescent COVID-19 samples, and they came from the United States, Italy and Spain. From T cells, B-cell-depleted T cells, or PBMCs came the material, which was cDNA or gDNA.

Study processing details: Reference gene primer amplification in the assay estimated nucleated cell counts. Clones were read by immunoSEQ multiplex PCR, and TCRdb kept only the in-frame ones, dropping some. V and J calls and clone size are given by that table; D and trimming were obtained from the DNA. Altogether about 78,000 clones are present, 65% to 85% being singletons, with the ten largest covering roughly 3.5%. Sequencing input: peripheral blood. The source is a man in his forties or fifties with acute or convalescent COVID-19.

CDR3 protein: CASNRHPFTDTQYF. The CDR3 nucleotides are TGTGCCAGTAATCGACACCCCTTCACAGATACGCAGTATTTT. The V call is TRBV19, the J call TRBJ2-3; D remains unclear. Germline CDR1 is LNHDA and CDR2 is SQIVND (reference sequence). The CDR3 loop spans 14 amino acids. V dropped 7 bases and J dropped 2 bases, with 13 bases sitting between them.